The present T cell receptor beta chain was sequenced within a study of graft-versus-host responses after intestinal transplantation. The overall study: Transplant types were multivisceral, liver-intestinal, or isolated intestinal. Overall study findings and caveats: HvG clone declines early post-transplant were associated with peak circulating GvH levels. GvH clones appeared in recipient marrow, some first in ileum or blood.

Stimulators, some 200,000 irradiated and violet-dye-labeled cells, were plated with some 200,000 CFSE-labeled responder cells. Sorting of proliferating CFSE-low CD3+CD4+ and CD3+CD8+ responders took place after the reaction. There are 16 residues in the CDR3. Germline-derived CDR1 and CDR2 are SEHNR and FQNEAQ (reference sequence). V lost 0 bases and J lost 4, with 15 bases in between. The data were produced by immunoSEQ multiplex PCR, yet TCRdb's version contains in-frame clones alone and is incomplete. This sample has about 7,800 clones, with less than 40% found just once. Sequencing used alloreactive CD8+ T cells from a mixed lymphocyte reaction culture, obtained before intestinal transplant. Stated subset: CFSE-low proliferating T cells sorted from approximately 6-day pre-transplant mixed lymphocyte reaction (GvH or HvG direction). The TCR was taken from a human patient who received an intestinal transplant. The chain carries TRBV7-9 and TRBJ1-2; D might be TRBD1 (5 bases). The CDR3 sequence: CASSLAYSTGAYGYTF. As DNA, the CDR3 is TGTGCCAGCAGCTTAGCGTATTCAACTGGGGCCTATGGCTACACCTTC.